The present TCR beta chain was sequenced within a study of cytomegalovirus exposure and HLA in healthy donors (dated by TCRdb to about 2017). General notes on the study: A later analysis indicated that the roughly 120 validation repertoires were generated on the platform also employed for the 670 or so repertoires of the first cohort. The study combined high-throughput TCR immunosequencing, statistical association of individual TCRs with disease status, and machine learning to predict cytomegalovirus infection status. In addition to the first cohort of around 670 subjects, a separate validation cohort of approximately 130 different subjects was used. The study aimed to test whether cataloging public T cell receptors could reveal signatures of past pathogen exposure.

Findings and caveats that apply to the study as a whole: In the study, roughly 160 TCR beta chains were listed as associated with cytomegalovirus. A later analysis found that TCRs clustered in the first cohort also tended to co-occur in the 95 to 150 validation repertoires, with 90% to 95% of cluster scores above 0. All 120 or so repertoires were used to score co-occurrence in the validation cohort in a later analysis, because that analysis had no HLA typing for the cohort. The classifier was reported to diagnose cytomegalovirus status with high specificity and sensitivity in both the original cohort and the validation cohort. In vitro tests confirmed that three of the cytomegalovirus-associated TCR beta chains recognize cytomegalovirus antigens. According to the authors, the approach could potentially be generalized to other disease states and immunological phenotypes. Most TCR sequences were observed very rarely across donors, whereas some public TCRs were present in many individuals.

The donors were included in the validation cohort of 90 to 150 subjects, a group kept apart from the approximately 700-subject first cohort. Trimming leaves V shorter by 3 bases and J shorter by 13 bases, with the junction holding 9 bases beyond the gene matches. The germline V gene yields MNHEY for CDR1 and SVGAGI for CDR2. There are 14 amino acids in the CDR3, from cysteine to phenylalanine inclusive. Here the CDR3 DNA is all that survives: 42 bases in frame from base 1. The library was produced with the immunoSEQ multiplex PCR assay. Per the source publication's procedure: To diagnose cytomegalovirus status from the catalog of TCR beta chain sequences, a statistical classification framework was built. This is the immuneACCESS table as TCRdb keeps it, with only in-frame sequences that have V and J called. A part of the clones is gone; compared with another copy, unresolved V genes explain less than half, and the rest is unexplained. The V and J calls and clone size come from that table; D and trimming were worked out from the DNA. The sample yields roughly 100,000 clones; 88% were counted once. The ten largest account for 1.8% of the sample.

With regard to this clone: No antigen is known for it. No quality values exist for individual bases; no much larger clone is one base distant.

The chain links TRBV6-5 with TRBJ2-1, and 10 bases in between align with TRBD2. Sequencing input: PBMCs. This receptor was taken from a young woman in good health and CMV-seropositive. The DNA sequence is TGTGCCAGCAGTTATCTAGCGGGGGAGATACAACAGTTCTTC. Its coded protein is CASSYLAGEIQQFF.